This T cell receptor beta chain was sequenced for a study of blood T cell repertoires in COVID-19. In the study's own analysis: Amplification with reference gene primers provided the estimates of nucleated cell counts. Sequencing used immunoSEQ multiplex PCR; TCRdb keeps in-frame clones, though not all of them. The V and J calls and clone size come from that table; D and trimming were worked out from the DNA. Altogether under 250,000 clones are present, around 90% being singletons, with the ten largest covering around 0.86%. Germline lookup yields CDR1 GTSNPN and CDR2 SVGIG (reference sequence). This CDR3 spans 16 amino acids. Unmatched junction bases numbered 4, after V lost 0 bases and J lost 4 bases.

The sequence was obtained from a young man with COVID-19, enrolled during active disease. Sequenced input: peripheral blood. The chain links TRBV30 to TRBJ2-7, with 15 bases lining up with TRBD2. The CDR3 DNA follows: TGTGCCTGGAGTGTATGGGGACTAGCGGGGGGATACGAGCAGTACTTC. Protein sequence: CAWSVWGLAGGYEQYF.